The present T cell receptor beta chain was sequenced within a study of blood T cell repertoires in COVID-19. Study background: The samples span acute and convalescent COVID-19 from the United States, Italy and Spain.

The germline CDR1 and CDR2 sequences are MNHEY and SMNVEV (reference sequence). This CDR3 is built from 12 residues. Trimming removed 3 bases from V and 6 bases from J, with 7 bases in between. The method was immunoSEQ multiplex PCR; TCRdb's version includes in-frame clones alone and lacks a portion of them. This table has some 150,000 clones, roughly 80% appearing once. This receptor was identified in a woman older than 75 with acute or convalescent COVID-19. The J gene is TRBJ2-3, the V gene TRBV27; possibly TRBD2 for D (5 bases). The sample taken for sequencing was peripheral blood. The CDR3 DNA reads as TGTGCCAGCAGTTTCGGCGGGGATACGCAGTATTTT. Protein sequence: CASSFGGDTQYF.